This is a list of T cell receptor beta chains from one sample in a study of technical replicates of blood from a few donors. TCRdb's copy holds only in-frame clones and misses some; the assay was immunoSEQ multiplex PCR. This sample has 87,000 or so clones, with 95% found just once. What was sequenced was T cells isolated from PBMCs. These receptor sequences come from a human donor in good health. Each CDR3 is given with its conserved first and last residue. The D gene is left open where the match is weak. Clone size is not always given. Where it is, it says once, few, many or a class for expanded clones.

clone size,J gene,V gene,D gene,CDR3 protein,CDR3 DNA
.,TRBJ2-7,TRBV29-1,.,CSVEQGMGYEQYF,TGCAGCGTTGAACAGGGGATGGGCTACGAGCAGTACTTC
.,TRBJ1-5,TRBV6-5,TRBD1,CASSARQGPLPQHF,TGTGCCAGCAGTGCGAGACAGGGTCCTCTGCCCCAGCATTTT
once,TRBJ1-4,TRBV30,.,CAWSNWGVNEKLFF,TGTGCCTGGAGTAATTGGGGGGTAAATGAAAAACTGTTTTTT
.,TRBJ1-2,TRBV6-6,.,CASSYGAGDYGYTF,TGTGCCAGCAGTTACGGGGCAGGCGACTATGGCTACACCTTC
.,TRBJ2-7,TRBV10-2,TRBD2,CATAGVVKEQYF,TGCGCCACAGCGGGAGTCGTGAAGGAGCAGTACTTC
.,TRBJ2-3,TRBV4-1,.,CASSQVLRDRTDTQYF,TGCGCCAGCAGCCAAGTTTTGCGGGACCGCACAGATACGCAGTATTTT
.,TRBJ2-1,TRBV27,TRBD2,CASSWGLAGAYNEQFF,TGTGCCAGCAGTTGGGGCCTAGCGGGAGCGTACAATGAGCAGTTCTTC
.,TRBJ2-7,TRBV27,.,CASSPTWGEKPYEQYF,TGTGCCAGCAGCCCTACGTGGGGGGAGAAACCCTACGAGCAGTACTTC
.,TRBJ2-2,TRBV6-1,TRBD1,CASHGTGLTGELFF,TGTGCCAGCCACGGGACAGGGCTCACCGGGGAGCTGTTTTTT
.,TRBJ2-5,TRBV6-5,.,CASSYNPLLARETQYF,TGTGCCAGCAGTTATAACCCCCTCCTAGCGAGAGAGACCCAGTACTTC
.,TRBJ2-3,TRBV5-1,.,CASSLGADTQYF,TGCGCCAGCAGCTTAGGGGCGGATACGCAGTATTTT
.,TRBJ2-3,TRBV13,.,CASSPRTSTDTQYF,TGTGCCAGCAGCCCCCGGACTAGCACAGATACGCAGTATTTT
once,TRBJ2-7,TRBV19,.,CASSFGGEQYF,TGTGCCAGTAGTTTCGGGGGCGAGCAGTACTTC
.,TRBJ2-2,TRBV10-1,.,CASSTTGMLQTGELFF,TGCGCCAGCAGTACCACAGGAATGCTTCAGACCGGGGAGCTGTTTTTT
once,TRBJ2-1,TRBV19,TRBD2,CASNMGLAELNEQFF,TGTGCCAGTAACATGGGGCTAGCGGAACTAAATGAGCAGTTCTTC
.,TRBJ2-1,TRBV4-2,TRBD2,CASSQAGLAGAINEQFF,TGTGCCAGCAGCCAAGCGGGACTAGCGGGAGCGATCAATGAGCAGTTCTTC
.,TRBJ2-1,TRBV7-3,TRBD2,CASSPPSSGIHEQFF,TGTGCCAGCAGCCCCCCGTCTAGCGGTATTCATGAGCAGTTCTTC
.,TRBJ1-1,TRBV27,.,CASSQDIMNTEAFF,TGTGCCAGCAGTCAGGATATCATGAACACTGAAGCTTTCTTT
.,TRBJ2-3,TRBV6-6,.,CASSFSHSAGTDTQYF,TGTGCCAGCAGTTTTTCCCACTCGGCGGGCACAGATACGCAGTATTTT
.,TRBJ2-7,TRBV11-3,.,CASSLGGQILYEQYF,TGTGCCAGCAGCCTAGGAGGACAGATTCTCTACGAGCAGTACTTC
once,TRBJ2-7,TRBV30,.,CAWSAGHTYEQYF,TGTGCCTGGAGTGCGGGACACACCTACGAGCAGTACTTC
.,TRBJ2-1,TRBV4-1,TRBD2,CASSQVYWALAGGPNEQFF,TGCGCCAGCAGCCAAGTTTATTGGGCTTTAGCGGGAGGACCCAATGAGCAGTTCTTC
.,TRBJ1-1,TRBV5-1,.,CASSLGRNTEAFF,TGCGCCAGCAGCTTGGGCAGGAACACTGAAGCTTTCTTT
.,TRBJ2-1,TRBV6-5,TRBD2,CASSYLRGEVYNEQFF,TGTGCCAGCAGTTACTTGCGGGGGGAGGTCTACAATGAGCAGTTCTTC
.,TRBJ1-2,TRBV5-5,.,CASSLSPAVHNYGYTF,TGTGCCAGCAGCTTGTCCCCCGCAGTTCATAACTATGGCTACACCTTC
.,TRBJ1-3,TRBV5-1,.,CASSLALSGNTIYF,TGCGCCAGCAGCTTGGCCTTATCTGGAAACACCATATATTTT
.,TRBJ1-5,TRBV28,.,CASSNPNGDQPQHF,TGTGCCAGCAGTAACCCGAATGGAGATCAGCCCCAGCATTTT
.,TRBJ1-2,TRBV9,.,CASSVGGGSYGYTF,TGTGCCAGCAGCGTAGGAGGAGGTAGTTATGGCTACACCTTC
.,TRBJ2-3,TRBV9,TRBD2,CASSGSGMIDTQYF,TGTGCCAGCAGCGGTAGCGGGATGATAGATACGCAGTATTTT
.,TRBJ1-2,TRBV30,TRBD1,CAFTRGQGYGYTF,TGTGCCTTTACGCGCGGACAGGGATATGGCTACACCTTC
.,TRBJ1-4,TRBV10-3,.,CAISNSTGNEKLFF,TGTGCCATCAGTAATTCCACCGGGAATGAAAAACTGTTTTTT
.,TRBJ2-3,TRBV5-1,TRBD2,CASSFAASGRADTQYF,TGCGCCAGCAGCTTTGCTGCTAGCGGGAGAGCAGATACGCAGTATTTT
.,TRBJ1-1,TRBV6-1,.,CASSFLGQDTEAFF,TGTGCCAGCAGTTTTCTGGGACAAGACACTGAAGCTTTCTTT
.,TRBJ2-7,TRBV11-2,.,CASSFVDEQYF,TGTGCCAGCAGCTTTGTCGACGAGCAGTACTTC
.,TRBJ1-1,TRBV19,TRBD1,CASSIGGTGPAEAFF,TGTGCCAGTAGTATAGGCGGGACAGGCCCAGCTGAAGCTTTCTTT
.,TRBJ2-7,TRBV29-1,TRBD1,CSVEQGAYEQYF,TGCAGCGTTGAACAGGGGGCCTACGAGCAGTACTTC
.,TRBJ2-7,TRBV7-8,TRBD2,CASSLVLGLADPYEQYF,TGTGCCAGCAGCTTAGTGCTGGGACTAGCGGACCCCTACGAGCAGTACTTC
.,TRBJ2-2,TRBV25-1,TRBD1,CASSVREGQGSNGELFF,TGTGCCAGCAGTGTCCGTGAAGGACAGGGGAGTAACGGGGAGCTGTTTTTT
.,TRBJ1-5,TRBV18,.,CASSRDGRLSQPQHF,TGTGCCAGCTCTCGAGACGGGAGGCTCTCTCAGCCCCAGCATTTT
.,TRBJ2-5,TRBV6-6,TRBD2,CASRLGTSGAQETQYF,TGTGCCAGCAGACTCGGGACTAGCGGGGCCCAAGAGACCCAGTACTTC